Sequencing of this TCR beta chain was carried out in a study of blood T cell repertoires in COVID-19. Germline values: CDR1 SEHNR, CDR2 FQNEAQ (reference sequence). The CDR3 sequence is 14 residues long. J gave up 0 bases and V 8 bases, and 4 bases lay outside the gene matches. TCRdb's table, derived via immunoSEQ multiplex PCR, lists solely in-frame clones and lacks some. Here the sample spans approximately 260,000 clones, about 80% being singletons. The origin of this receptor is a human donor in a cohort sampled during active COVID-19. Sample: peripheral blood. The V call is TRBV7-9, the J call TRBJ2-7; 10 nucleotides match TRBD2. In nucleotides, the CDR3 is TGTGCCAGCGCCTCTAGCGGGAGCTCCTACGAGCAGTACTTC. It is translated as CASASSGSSYEQYF.